The 12 T cell receptor beta chains in this list originate from one sample, sequenced in a study of neoadjuvant anti-PD-1 for oral cavity cancer. Profiling relied on immunoSEQ multiplex PCR, and the TCRdb table lists in-frame clones only, not all of them. Counted here are 55,000 to 80,000 clones, more than 70% occurring once; the ten biggest clones make up less than 4%. The sample in question was PBMCs, obtained before nivolumab (anti-PD-1) treatment. The receptors come from a person aged 40 to 85 with oral cavity squamous cell carcinoma.

In nucleotides, the CDR3 is TGTGCCAGCAAGACCGGGACAGGGGATGAAAAACTGTTTTTT. Translation gives CASKTGTGDEKLFF. The chain combines TRBV2 with TRBJ1-4, with 10 bases that match TRBD1. The germline CDR1 and CDR2 sequences are SNHLY and FYNNEI. V gave up 7 bases and J gave up 6 bases; unmatched junction bases: 5. The CDR3 is 14 residues long.

The chain couples TRBV30 to TRBJ2-3, with a possible D match to TRBD2 (6 bases). Trimming left V 4 bases short and J 9 bases short, with 14 bases between. Germline V CDR1 and CDR2: GTSNPN, SVGIG (reference sequence). The CDR3 consists of 12 residues. The DNA of the CDR3 is TGTGCCTGGATGGGGGGTGCGGGAACGCAGTATTTT. This encodes CAWMGGAGTQYF.

This chain joins TRBV15 and TRBJ2-7, with D perhaps given as TRBD1 or TRBD2 (5 bases each). The V end lost 3 bases, the J end lost 2 bases, and 11 bases lay between the germline ends. The CDR3 contains 14 residues. Germline V gene lookup returns CDR1 LNHNV and CDR2 YYDKDF (reference sequence). CDR3 in DNA: TGTGCCACCAGCAGCCGACAGCGGCCCTACGAGCAGTACTTC. It yields the protein CATSSRQRPYEQYF.

J is TRBJ1-3 and V is TRBV5-4, with D perhaps TRBD1 (5 bases). Germline values: CDR1 SGHNT, CDR2 YYREEE (reference sequence). CDR3 length equals 15 residues. Trimming left V 0 bases short and J 4 bases short, with 11 bases between. CDR3 in amino acids: CASSLGERQGNTIYF. CDR3 nucleotide sequence: TGTGCCAGCAGCTTGGGGGAACGACAGGGAAACACCATATATTTT.

The CDR3 protein is CASSYYSDTQYF. DNA of the CDR3: TGTGCCAGCAGCTACTATTCGGATACGCAGTATTTT. The genes are TRBV11-3 and TRBJ2-3; D unclear. Trimming stripped 4 bases from V and 6 bases from J, with 8 bases between. The germline V gene encodes CDR1 SGHNT and CDR2 YENEEA. The CDR3 spans 12 residues.

This chain links TRBV5-4 with TRBJ1-2, with TRBD1 matching 8 bases. The CDR3 runs to 16 residues. With V trimmed by 0 bases and J by 7 bases, 11 bases remained unmatched. Germline-derived CDR1 and CDR2 are SGHNT and YYREEE (reference sequence). CDR3 sequence (DNA): TGTGCCAGCAGCTTGGACGGACAGGGTGGGTCCTTTGGCTACACCTTC. This gives the protein CASSLDGQGGSFGYTF.

The chain joins TRBV6-5 to TRBJ1-6, with TRBD1 identical over 9 bases. The V gene's germline CDR1 is MNHEY and CDR2 SVGAGI. The CDR3 runs 15 residues. With 3 bases clipped from V and 13 bases from J, the junction kept 10 bases outside the gene matches. For the CDR3, the DNA is TGTGCCAGCAGTTATTATCGGGACAGGGTATGGCCCCTCCACTTT. Residues: CASSYYRDRVWPLHF.

The chain carries TRBV6-5 and TRBJ2-7, with D possibly being TRBD1 or TRBD2 (6 bases each). The CDR3 totals 13 residues. CDR1 and CDR2 (germline): MNHEY, SVGAGI. V lost 7 bases, J lost 7 bases, and 17 bases lay in between. In nucleotides, the CDR3 is TGTGCCAGCAAGCAACAGGGCCGGGGGGAGCAGTACTTC. As protein: CASKQQGRGEQYF.

The chain employs TRBV19 and TRBJ2-7, with 7 bases lining up with TRBD1. V trimming: 7 bases; J trimming: 4 bases; junction bases outside the gene matches: 7. The germline V gene encodes CDR1 LNHDA and CDR2 SQIVND (reference sequence). The CDR3 contains 13 residues. CDR3 protein: CASNQRQGYEQYF. For the CDR3, the DNA is TGTGCCAGTAACCAAAGACAGGGTTACGAGCAGTACTTC.

The rearrangement joins TRBV5-1 to TRBJ2-3; D gene unclear. Germline-derived CDR1 and CDR2 are SGHRS and YFSETQ. Trimming took off 6 bases at V and 0 bases at J, with 14 bases between the two ends. The CDR3 has 15 amino acids. The CDR3 coding sequence is TGCGCCAGCACCCCCCAGCCAACTAGCACAGATACGCAGTATTTT. The encoded protein is CASTPQPTSTDTQYF.

This chain connects TRBV5-6 to TRBJ2-4; 10 bases map to TRBD2. The CDR3 consists of 15 residues. With V trimmed by 2 bases and J by 4 bases, 3 bases remained unmatched. Germline V CDR1 and CDR2: SGHDT, YYEEEE. The CDR3 sequence: CASSFQLAGKNIQYF. The CDR3 DNA sequence: TGTGCCAGCAGCTTCCAACTAGCGGGAAAAAACATTCAGTACTTC. The full variable domain, with the rest looked up from reference TRBV5-6 and TRBJ2-4, is DAGVTQSPTHLIKTRGQQVTLRCSPKSGHDTVSWYQQALGQGPQFIFQYYEEEERQRGNFPDRFSGHQFPNYSSELNVNALLLGDSALYLCASSFQLAGKNIQYFGAGTRLSVL.

The count of this clone is one. The genes are TRBV14 and TRBJ2-1; the match to TRBD2 covers 7 bases. This CDR3 comprises 16 residues. V lost 0 bases and J lost 12; bases outside the gene matches: 14. The V gene's germline CDR1 is SGHDN and CDR2 FVKESK. CDR3 protein: CASSQDQLAVDLRQFF. Written as DNA, the CDR3 is TGTGCCAGCAGCCAAGATCAGCTAGCGGTGGACCTTCGGCAGTTCTTC.